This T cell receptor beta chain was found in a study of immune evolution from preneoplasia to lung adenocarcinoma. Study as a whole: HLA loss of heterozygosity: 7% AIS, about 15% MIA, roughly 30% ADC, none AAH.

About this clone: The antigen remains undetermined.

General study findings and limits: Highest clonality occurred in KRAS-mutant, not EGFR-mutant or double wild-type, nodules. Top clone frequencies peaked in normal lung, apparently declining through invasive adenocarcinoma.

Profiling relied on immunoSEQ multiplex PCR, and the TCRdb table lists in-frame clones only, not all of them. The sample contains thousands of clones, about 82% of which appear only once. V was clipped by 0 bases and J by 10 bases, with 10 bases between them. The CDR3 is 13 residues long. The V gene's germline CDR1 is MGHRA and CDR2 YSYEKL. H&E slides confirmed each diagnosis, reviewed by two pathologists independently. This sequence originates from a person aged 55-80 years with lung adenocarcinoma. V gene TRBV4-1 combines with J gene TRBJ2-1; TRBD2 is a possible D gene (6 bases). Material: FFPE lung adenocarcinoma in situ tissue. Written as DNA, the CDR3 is TGCGCCAGCAGCCAAGATGGGGGGTGGGAGCAGTTCTTC. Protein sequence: CASSQDGGWEQFF.